The 3 T cell receptor beta chains below all came from one sample that was sequenced in a study of shared clonotypes between healthy human individuals. Sequenced by immunoSEQ multiplex PCR; TCRdb stores in-frame clones only, minus some. The sample consists of about half a million clones, 75% to 80% of them appearing once. Material for sequencing was PBMCs. These receptors were obtained from a middle-aged woman in good health. Some clones in this sample may be carry-over from other donors' samples.

This clone showed up just a few times. One end of the junction varies from germline; a read error may be responsible. The rearrangement joins TRBV7-9 to TRBJ2-7; D is possibly TRBD1 or TRBD2 (5 bases each). Per the germline V gene, CDR1 is SEHNR and CDR2 is FQNEAQ (reference sequence). CDR3 length: 14 amino acids. The CDR3 loop is CVSRPAGSSYEQYF. The CDR3 DNA reads TGTGTCAGCAGACCTGCAGGGAGCTCCTACGAGCAGTACTTC.

V is TRBV4-3 and J is TRBJ2-1; 11 bases match TRBD2. The germline gives CDR1 LGHNA, CDR2 YSLEER. Trimming cost V 1 base and J 4 bases; bases outside gene matches: 6. This CDR3 spans 17 amino acids. The CDR3: CASSQVTSGRGYNEQFF. The DNA for the CDR3 is TGCGCCAGCAGCCAAGTAACTAGCGGGAGAGGTTACAATGAGCAGTTCTTC.

This clone was detected ten times or more. This CDR3 is also generated by other DNA sequences in the sample. The CDR3 bases are TGTGCCAGCAGTTTGAGGCAGGGGGTAGTTTACACGAGCACTGAAGCTTTCTTT. Translating it yields CASSLRQGVVYTSTEAFF. The chain employs TRBV28 and TRBJ1-1; 7 bases align to TRBD1. The V and J ends lost 3 bases and 4 bases, in that order; junction bases with no gene match: 17. Germline V gene data show CDR1 as MDHEN and CDR2 as SYDVKM. The CDR3 consists of 18 residues.